Listed below are T cell receptor beta chains from one sample, sequenced in a study of molecular identifiers for immune sequencing clone quantification. Each CDR3 protein is one row after TCRdb ran MiXCR on the PCR reads. The sample holds about 640,000 distinct CDR3 sequences, 20% seen once. Sequenced sample: naive CD8+ T cells from blood, with Jurkat cell RNA spiked in. The receptors shown here come from a human donor in good health. Some libraries in this study had Jurkat cell RNA spiked in. CDR3s include the opening cysteine and the closing phenylalanine or tryptophan. The D gene is left open where the match is weak. Some rows mark clone size as missing; the rest say once, few, many or name a class of expanded clone.

clone_size,v_call,d_call,cdr3_length,j_call,cdr3_nt,cdr3_aa
many,TRBV6-5,-,15,TRBJ2-2,TGTGCCAGCAGTTACGCGGACATGGGGACCGGGGAGCTGTTTTTT,CASSYADMGTGELFF
many,TRBV12-3/TRBV12-4,-,12,TRBJ2-3,TGTGCCAGCACCACACACACAGATACGCAGTATTTT,CASTTHTDTQYF
few,TRBV28,-,15,TRBJ2-7,TGTGCCAGCAGTGTATGGCGGATTCGGAACTACGAGCAGTACTTC,CASSVWRIRNYEQYF
many,TRBV5-5,TRBD1,14,TRBJ1-4,TGTGCCAGCAGCATTGACAGGGGGCCCGAAAAACTGTTTTTT,CASSIDRGPEKLFF
few,TRBV19,-,13,TRBJ2-1,TGTGCCAGTAGGTATAACCAGGGCGATGAGCAGTTCTTC,CASRYNQGDEQFF
-,TRBV19,-,14,TRBJ1-5,TGTGCCAGTAGAGACGGGGTTAGCAATCAGCCCCAGCATTTT,CASRDGVSNQPQHF
few,TRBV7-6,TRBD2,15,TRBJ2-3,TGTGCCAGCAGCTGGACTAGCGGACACACAGATACGCAGTATTTT,CASSWTSGHTDTQYF
few,TRBV4-3,TRBD2,17,TRBJ2-7,TGCGCCAGCAGCCAAGGGACTAGCGGCCTTAGTCCTCACGAGCAGTACTTC,CASSQGTSGLSPHEQYF
-,TRBV4-3,TRBD1,18,TRBJ2-1,TGCGCCAGCAGCCAAGATCGGGCCACAGGGGGTTACTACAATGAGCAGTTCTTC,CASSQDRATGGYYNEQFF
many,TRBV19,-,17,TRBJ1-1,TGTGCCAGTAGTTTTCTAGACCTTCAAGCGGAGAACACTGAAGCTTTCTTT,CASSFLDLQAENTEAFF